These 6 T cell receptor beta chains came from one sample sequenced in a study of CXCR3-negative and CXCR3-positive naive CD8 T cells. UMI labels and 5' RACE were used to prepare the TRB cDNA libraries. Each CDR3 protein gets one entry in TCRdb, which reprocessed the 5' RACE reads and gives no DNA. The sample's table shows over 100,000 distinct CDR3 sequences. Sequences were obtained from naive CXCR3- CD8+ T cells from blood. As to subset: CD45RO-CCR7+CD27+CD95- naive CD8+ T cells lacking CXCR3 (TNR3-). These receptors were obtained from a human donor in good health. Some clones in this sample may be carry-over from other donors' samples.

The rearrangement links TRBV4-3 to TRBJ2-3; TCRdb's assignment of TRBD1 cannot be checked, as there is no DNA. Per germline, CDR1 LGHNA and CDR2 YSLEER. CDR3 length: 16 residues. CDR3: CASSRSQGGGPDTQYF.

The chain links TRBV5-1 to TRBJ2-1; the TCRdb D gene call, TRBD1, has no DNA to confirm it. Germline values: CDR1 SGHRS, CDR2 YFSETQ. This CDR3 comprises 17 residues. The CDR3 is CASSGGQGSSSYNEQFF.

The chain couples TRBV12-3 or TRBV12-4 to TRBJ2-3; TCRdb calls TRBD2, which cannot be checked without DNA. The CDR3 length is 16 residues. CDR3 residues: CASSPGLASRTDTQYF.

The genes are TRBV12-3 or TRBV12-4 and TRBJ1-2; TCRdb returns TRBD1, unconfirmable since there is no DNA. This CDR3 is built from 13 residues. The CDR3 is CASTSTGNYGYTF.

This chain uses TRBV20-1 with TRBJ1-4; TCRdb selects TRBD1, and the lack of DNA leaves this call unchecked. This CDR3 contains 14 residues. From germline, CDR1 is DFQATT and CDR2 SNEGSKA (reference sequence). The CDR3 reads CSAPQGADHEKLFF.

CDR3 sequence: CASSLFRIRGESSEQYF. The chain is built from TRBV7-2 and TRBJ2-7. CDR1 SGHTA and CDR2 FQGNSA come from the germline V gene. There are 17 residues in the CDR3.